The text below deals with one TCR beta chain. The antigen remains unidentified. TCRdb keeps only in-frame clones here, not all; method: immunoSEQ multiplex PCR. Among approximately 37,000 clones listed, 74% were seen once. Researchers took blood at baseline, on cycle 4 day 1, and on cycle 7 day 1. This specimen comes from a study of OX40 agonist ivuxolimab in advanced cancers. On the study more broadly: Dosing consisted of intravenous ivuxolimab at 0.01 to 10 mg/kg every 2 weeks. The study's findings and limits: At 0.1 to 3.0 mg/kg and by week 6, clonal expansion occurred in CD4+ and CD8+ blood T cells. Among patients with partial responses at 0.1-3.0 mg/kg, clonal expansion was among the lowest.

This TCR derives from an adult with an advanced solid tumor such as melanoma, head and neck, liver or kidney cancer. Sequences were derived from CD4+ or CD8+ T cells sorted from blood, sampled in a trial of the OX40 agonist ivuxolimab.

The DNA for the CDR3 is TGTGCCAGCAGAGAAGGGGTGTTTGGCTACACCTTC. Its protein product is CASREGVFGYTF. The chain carries TRBV27 and TRBJ1-2, with D tentatively TRBD1 (5 bases). The germline V gene has CDR1 MNHEY and CDR2 SMNVEV (reference sequence). This CDR3 is built from 12 residues. V was cut by 6 bases and J by 7 bases, with 12 bases left in between.